This T cell receptor beta chain was recorded in a study of blood T cell repertoires in COVID-19. Study-level information: Samples of COVID-19 (acute and convalescent) were obtained from the United States, Italy and Spain. Sources were T cells, B-cell-depleted T cells, or PBMCs; the material itself was cDNA or gDNA.

As originally analysed: Reference gene primer amplification in the assay estimated nucleated cell counts. Some clones are missing from TCRdb's copy, which holds only in-frame ones; the method was immunoSEQ multiplex PCR. V and J calls and clone size are those listed in that table; D and trimming were worked out from the DNA. Of under 300,000 clones in the sample, roughly 89% were seen once. This CDR3 region has 13 residues. Trimming stripped 6 bases from V and 5 bases from J, with 11 bases between. Germline CDR1 is MNHEY and CDR2 is SVGAGI. The sequence came from a woman between 40 and 50 years old who had recovered from COVID-19. What was sequenced was peripheral blood. This chain joins TRBV6-5 and TRBJ1-3, with D hard to call. The CDR3 here is CASSSNGRNTIYF. CDR3 DNA: TGTGCCAGCAGCTCCAACGGGAGAAACACCATATATTTT.